The present T cell receptor (beta chain) was sequenced within a study of vaccination effects on CD4 cells after COVID-19 (dated by TCRdb to 2021 to 2024). Study-level background: To identify antigen-specific CD4+ T cell clonotypes by their expansion, the ViraFEST assay first stimulated PBMC with viral peptide pools and then applied TCR sequencing. Each participant got two doses of an mRNA SARS-CoV-2 vaccine, either BNT162b2 or mRNA-1273. Two million PBMC per well were cultured in IMDM with about 5.1% human AB serum, 8.5 to 10 IU/ml IL-2 and gentamicin, plus 10 ug/ml peptides. SARS-CoV-2 spike-specific CD4+ TCR repertoires were compared before and after mRNA vaccination in COVID-19 convalescent patients and in infection-naive vaccine recipients. The full study included 9 to 10 COVID-19 convalescent patients and a few SARS-CoV-2-naive healthy vaccine recipients. The Oncomine TCR Beta short-read assay on an Illumina iSeq 100 was used to sequence cultures from other donors in the study. Points the paper makes about the study in general: Among healthy vaccine recipients, nearly all vaccine-induced clones were SARS-CoV-2 mono-reactive, and just 1 of 255 was cross-reactive with common cold coronaviruses. Clones induced by infection and clones induced by vaccination both contracted markedly at late timepoints after vaccination, which fits with T cell responses waning over time. Only a small number of convalescent patients were included, and no early post-infection timepoints were available, which limited the study.

This clone was found once. What antigen it recognizes has not been identified. No base-level quality is on record; no much larger clone is a single base apart. To prepare the library, the immunoSEQ multiplex PCR assay was applied. DNA from the cultured, isolated CD4+ T cells was subjected to TCR beta CDR3 sequencing. The paper's processing steps were these. Non-productive TCR sequences were discarded, and reads were trimmed to the CDR3 region, with only CDR3s of 7 or more amino acids retained. The MANAFEST web app was used to pick out antigen-specific clonotypes by comparing their expansion in peptide wells with that in reference cultures. For clones to be considered positive, expansion at FDR<0.05 versus reference and all other wells, an odds ratio above 5, and a frequency above 0.1% in two replicate wells were required. A clonotype was called cross-reactive if it was significantly expanded both in SARS-CoV-2 spike wells and in at least one common cold coronavirus spike condition. CDR3 similarity was assessed by Levenshtein distance with the stringdist R package, and unrooted trees were built with ape in R 3.6.1. The source is immuneACCESS, and TCRdb retained only in-frame sequences with V and J called. Part of the clones is not carried over; for the studies checked, unresolved V genes explain less than half of this, and the remainder is unexplained. V and J calls and clone size come straight from that table; D and trimming were deduced from the DNA. In all, the sample holds about 70,000 clones, and around 77% of those were seen once. Roughly 2% of the sample rests with the top ten.

After approximately eleven days of culture, CD4+ T cells were isolated with the EasySep CD4+ T cell isolation kit. Healthy vaccine recipients had no prior SARS-CoV-2 infection, confirmed by negative nucleocapsid antibodies before and after vaccination. Half of the culture medium was replaced with fresh IL-2-containing medium on days 3 and 7. Each peptide stimulation condition was cultured in triplicate wells unless otherwise noted. Using Ficoll-Paque Plus gradient centrifugation, PBMC were separated from whole blood and then either used fresh or cryopreserved at -140C. The QIAamp micro DNA kit was used to extract genomic DNA from the cultured CD4+ T cells. CDR1 and CDR2, looked up from the germline V gene (reference sequence), are SGHNT and YYREEE. V sheds 5 bases and J sheds 7 bases, leaving 12 bases between their ends. Inclusive of the bounding cysteine and phenylalanine, the CDR3 is 13 residues long. CDR3 DNA only is kept here, 39 bases in frame from base 1.

Sequenced material: CD4+ T cells from PBMCs cultured without peptide, taken before COVID-19 vaccination. The TCR originated in a human donor who received a COVID-19 vaccine. This sequence uses TRBV5-4 and TRBJ2-2; the D gene cannot be resolved reliably. CDR3 region: CASSDRLDGELFF. The base sequence is TGTGCCAGCAGTGACCGACTTGACGGGGAGCTGTTTTTT.